Below, 20 T cell receptor beta chains from the same sample are listed, as sequenced in a study of CD8+ T cells in alopecia areata. Treatment meaning: oral pan-JAK inhibitor, 5-10 mg twice daily. cDNA serving as the sequencing template came from extracted, reverse transcribed RNA. Assay used: immunoSEQ multiplex PCR; TCRdb lists only in-frame clones, some missing. The data contain fewer than 200,000 clones, roughly 63% of them seen just once; the ten biggest clones take up 16%. The sequencing used CD4+ T cells sorted from blood, collected between weeks 55 and 65, from a patient treated with tofacitinib. The receptors shown here come from a human donor with alopecia areata.

This clone was found a few times. This chain links TRBV6-6 with TRBJ2-5; D gene ambiguous. The germline V gene has CDR1 MNHNY and CDR2 SVGAGI (reference sequence). The CDR3 loop spans 12 amino acids. With 6 bases removed from V and 5 bases from J, the gap between germline ends came to 10 bases. The CDR3 DNA follows: TGTGCCAGCAGGGTAGCCCAGGAGACCCAGTACTTC. This gives the protein CASRVAQETQYF.

The chain recombines TRBV30 with TRBJ1-6; D call uncertain. The CDR3 spans 14 residues. Trimming removed 1 base at V and 7 bases at J, with 11 bases between. Germline V gene lookup returns CDR1 GTSNPN and CDR2 SVGIG (reference sequence). The CDR3 DNA sequence: TGTGCCTGGAGTGCGTCAGATCGAAATTCACCCCTCCACTTT. Its translation is CAWSASDRNSPLHF.

The chain joins TRBV6-5 to TRBJ1-2; D is unresolved. With 0 bases removed from V and 4 bases from J, the gap between germline ends came to 12 bases. The CDR3 is 15 residues long. Germline V gene sequence: CDR1 MNHEY, CDR2 SVGAGI. For the CDR3, the DNA is TGTGCCAGCAGTTACTCGGGGTTGGATGGCTATGGCTACACCTTC. Its translation is CASSYSGLDGYGYTF.

CDR3 sequence (DNA): TGTGCCTGGAACCGCAGGGGGGGCTTTGGTGAAAAACTGTTTTTT. Amino acid sequence: CAWNRRGGFGEKLFF. The V call is TRBV30, the J call TRBJ1-4; 7 bases fit TRBD1. The CDR3 has 15 amino acids. CDR1 and CDR2 (germline): GTSNPN, SVGIG (reference sequence). V lost 4 bases, J lost 7 bases, and 12 bases stayed unmatched.

Comments on this clone: Different DNA sequences within this sample yield the same CDR3. The rearrangement uses TRBV30 and TRBJ1-2; weak D call: TRBD1 (6 bases). Germline values: CDR1 GTSNPN, CDR2 SVGIG (reference sequence). The CDR3 contains 12 residues. Deletions cut 2 bases from V and 2 bases from J, with 6 bases between. The CDR3 DNA sequence: TGTGCCTGGAGTAGGGGGAACTATGGCTACACCTTC. Protein: CAWSRGNYGYTF.

CDR3: CSVHPRFGFSGYTF. The DNA for the CDR3 is TGCAGCGTTCACCCCAGGTTTGGGTTTAGTGGCTACACCTTC. The chain uses TRBV29-1 and TRBJ1-2; D remains unclear. Trimming left V 5 bases short and J 7 bases short, with 20 bases between. Germline lookup yields CDR1 SQVTM and CDR2 ANQGSEA. This CDR3 is built from 14 residues.

This clone was counted a few times. This rearrangement joins TRBV29-1 to TRBJ2-3, with D unresolved. This CDR3 has 14 amino acids. Trimming left V 8 bases short and J 2 bases short, with 17 bases between. Germline V gene data show CDR1 as SQVTM and CDR2 as ANQGSEA. The CDR3 loop is CSLTPESPTDTQYF. As DNA, the CDR3 is TGCAGCCTTACCCCGGAGAGTCCCACAGATACGCAGTATTTT.

The V gene is TRBV2, the J gene TRBJ2-5; D unclear. V dropped 3 bases and J dropped 5 bases, with 10 bases sitting between them. The germline CDR1 and CDR2 sequences are SNHLY and FYNNEI. The CDR3 totals 13 residues. Written as DNA, the CDR3 is TGTGCCAGCAGTGATGGGGTCCGGGAGACCCAGTACTTC. This codes for CASSDGVRETQYF.

The chain uses TRBV30 and TRBJ2-7; 7 bases match TRBD1. CDR3 length equals 12 residues. The V gene's germline CDR1 is GTSNPN and CDR2 SVGIG (reference sequence). J was trimmed by 5 bases and V by 1 base; bases with no gene match: 2. CDR3 nucleotide sequence: TGTGCCTGGAGTGCGACAGGGCACGAGCAGTACTTC. Translating gives CAWSATGHEQYF.

This chain connects TRBV5-1 to TRBJ2-7, with D unclear. V was pared by 6 bases and J by 6 bases, with 22 bases between. Germline CDR1 and CDR2: SGHRS and YFSETQ. The CDR3 length is 15 residues. The CDR3 here is CASNKGTAAPGEQYF. For the CDR3, the DNA is TGCGCCAGCAACAAAGGTACGGCGGCGCCGGGCGAGCAGTACTTC.

The chain recombines TRBV4-1 with TRBJ2-3; 8 bases agree with TRBD2. The CDR3 is 18 amino acids. Germline trimming cut 0 bases from V and 0 bases from J; bases unmatched to any gene: 8. CDR1 MGHRA and CDR2 YSYEKL come from the germline V gene. This chain's CDR3 is CASSQDFAGGSSTDTQYF. The CDR3 DNA reads as TGCGCCAGCAGCCAAGATTTCGCGGGGGGTTCTAGCACAGATACGCAGTATTTT.

V gene TRBV7-2 combines with J gene TRBJ1-6; 7 bases are shared with TRBD1. Germline CDR1 and CDR2: SGHTA and FQGNSA. This CDR3 region has 17 residues. Losses at the gene ends were 5 bases for V and 0 bases for J; bases not matched to a gene: 7. The chain's CDR3 is CASSKGTASSYNSPLHF. Written as DNA, the CDR3 is TGTGCCAGCAGCAAGGGGACAGCGAGCTCCTATAATTCACCCCTCCACTTT.

The chain has TRBV30 and TRBJ1-4; TRBD1 aligns across 7 bases. This CDR3 region has 18 residues. V dropped 2 bases and J dropped 0; count of bases not matched to a gene: 12. Germline V CDR1 and CDR2: GTSNPN, SVGIG (reference sequence). CDR3 loop: CAWSPPTGTPATNEKLFF. For the CDR3, the DNA is TGTGCCTGGAGTCCCCCGACAGGGACCCCCGCAACTAATGAAAAACTGTTTTTT.

V and J are TRBV20-1 and TRBJ1-2; D is possibly TRBD1 (6 bases). Germline-derived CDR1 and CDR2 are DFQATT and SNEGSKA (reference sequence). V dropped 5 bases and J dropped 7 bases, with 11 bases sitting between them. This CDR3 has 11 amino acids. CDR3 in DNA: TGCAGTGCTCGGGGACATGGTGGCTACACCTTC. This translates into CSARGHGGYTF.

The chain has TRBV15 and TRBJ2-2, with TRBD1 as a possible D gene (6 bases). Per the germline V gene, CDR1 is LNHNV and CDR2 is YYDKDF (reference sequence). Trimming took off 2 bases at V and 7 bases at J, with 8 bases between the two ends. This CDR3 is built from 13 residues. CDR3 nucleotide sequence: TGTGCCACCAGCAGACAGGGGAGCGGGGAGCTGTTTTTT. It encodes CATSRQGSGELFF.

Comments on this clone: Within the sample, other DNA sequences also encode this same CDR3. The J gene is TRBJ2-5, the V gene TRBV6-5, with a weak D call TRBD2 (5 bases). Between the trimmed V and J ends, which lost 6 bases and 1 base, there was a span of 9 bases. The germline CDR1 and CDR2 sequences are MNHEY and SVGAGI. The CDR3 length is 13 residues. CDR3 sequence: CASRGSGQETQYF. CDR3 in DNA: TGTGCCAGCAGAGGGAGCGGCCAAGAGACCCAGTACTTC.

This clone appeared a few times. The chain has TRBV29-1 and TRBJ2-5; D tentatively fits TRBD1 or TRBD2 (5 bases each). V lost 6 bases to trimming and J lost 5 bases, with 13 bases between them. Germline values: CDR1 SQVTM, CDR2 ANQGSEA. The CDR3 runs to 12 residues. The CDR3 DNA follows: TGCAGCGTAGAGGGGAATTGGGAGACCCAGTACTTC. It yields the protein CSVEGNWETQYF.

The chain joins TRBV6-5 to TRBJ1-2; D remains ambiguous. The CDR3 contains 14 residues. Trimming took off 6 bases at V and 8 bases at J, with 19 bases between the two ends. Germline V gene lookup returns CDR1 MNHEY and CDR2 SVGAGI. The CDR3 DNA reads as TGTGCCAGCAGCCAATCGTGGACCAGAGAAGGCTACACCTTC. Residues: CASSQSWTREGYTF.

The CDR3 DNA is TGTGCCAGCAGCTTGGGTCAGGGTTCTTACAATGAGCAGTTCTTC. It encodes CASSLGQGSYNEQFF. This rearrangement joins TRBV5-6 to TRBJ2-1; tentatively, D is TRBD1 (5 bases). V shed 0 bases and J shed 4 bases, with 11 bases lying between them. Looked up from germline, CDR1 is SGHDT and CDR2 is YYEEEE. There are 15 residues in the CDR3.

This sequence joins TRBV30 and TRBJ1-6; 7 bases match TRBD1. Per the germline V gene, CDR1 is GTSNPN and CDR2 is SVGIG (reference sequence). J was trimmed by 3 bases and V by 3 bases; bases with no gene match: 5. The CDR3 has 15 residues. Here the CDR3 reads CAWRPGQLYNSPLHF. The CDR3 region has the DNA TGTGCCTGGAGGCCGGGACAGCTCTATAATTCACCCCTCCACTTT.